This T cell receptor beta chain stems from a study of blood T cell repertoires in COVID-19. In this sample, this clone turned up once. V lost 1 base and J 4 bases, leaving 14 bases between the germline ends. Germline V lookup: CDR1 SGHRS, CDR2 YFSETQ. The CDR3 is 15 amino acids. TCRdb's table, derived via immunoSEQ multiplex PCR, lists solely in-frame clones and lacks some. Seen here are about 120,000 clones, more than 60% observed once, and the top ten hold about 6.6%. This chain connects TRBV5-1 to TRBJ1-2; TRBD1 might be the D (6 bases). The origin of this receptor is a man in his sixties or seventies with acute or convalescent COVID-19. The sequenced sample consisted of peripheral blood. The CDR3 here is CASSLRLDSSYGYTF. DNA of the CDR3: TGCGCCAGCAGCTTGAGGTTGGACAGCAGCTATGGCTACACCTTC.